Given below is one T cell receptor beta chain in context. Its matching antigen is unknown. The data belong to a study of CD8 T cells in ankylosing spondylitis. Regarding the study as a whole: Fewer than ten highly homologous variants made up a TCR beta motif that seemed to typify ankylosing spondylitis blood. Previous work reported some of these motif variants in the synovial fluid and blood of reactive arthritis. Disease-associated clones were CD8+ and fairly uncommon in peripheral blood.

Making use of molecular barcodes, quantitative 5'-RACE generated TCR beta libraries. TCRdb recomputed calls from the 5' RACE reads with MiXCR, one row per CDR3 protein. Here the sample spans a few hundred thousand distinct CDR3 sequences, 20% being singletons. The specimen was blood, either unsorted or a sorted T cell fraction (not recorded which). The clonotype comes from a male donor with ankylosing spondylitis or in good health (not recorded which).

DNA of the CDR3: TGTGCCAGCAGCCCTTCATCGGGAGGAGGGGCCGGGGAGCTGTTTTTT. Translated, it gives CASSPSSGGGAGELFF. The chain couples TRBV3-1 to TRBJ2-2; 7 nucleotides align to TRBD2. V lost 4 bases, J lost 6 bases, and 11 bases stayed unmatched. Germline V lookup: CDR1 LGHDT, CDR2 YNNKEL (reference sequence). The CDR3 is 16 amino acids.